This T cell receptor (beta chain) derives from a study of blood T cell repertoires in COVID-19. Study summary: T cells, B-cell-depleted T cells, or PBMCs supplied cDNA or gDNA.

The V gene's germline CDR1 is LGHDT and CDR2 YNNKEL (reference sequence). J was trimmed by 0 bases and V by 4 bases; bases with no gene match: 14. The CDR3 length is 20 residues. The authors' processing: Amplification from reference gene primers served as the basis for estimated nucleated cell counts. Clones were read by immunoSEQ multiplex PCR, and TCRdb kept only the in-frame ones, dropping some. V, J and clone size were drawn from that table, and D and trimming were deduced from the DNA. The table records 250,000 to 350,000 clones, approximately 84% of them present only once. Patients from Seattle were sampled longitudinally, starting during active infection.

This sequence was found in a human donor with COVID-19, enrolled during active disease. The donor label of this sample is uncertain. The material sequenced was peripheral blood. The chain uses TRBV3-1 (or the pseudogene TRBV3-2) and TRBJ2-6; 8 bases fit TRBD1. The CDR3 bases are TGTGCCAGCAGCCCGGGGGCGTGGGGACAGGTTAGCTCTGGGGCCAACGTCCTGACTTTC. It translates to CASSPGAWGQVSSGANVLTF.